Shown below are 18 T cell receptor beta chains from a single sample sequenced in a study of Ad26.COV2.S vaccination and SARS-CoV-2 variants. Treatment reported: around 19 received Ad26.COV2.S at low or high dose, single or two shots; roughly five received placebo; per-sample allocation not given. Sampling was performed 63 days after the first vaccine or placebo injection. Sequenced by immunoSEQ multiplex PCR; TCRdb stores in-frame clones only, minus some. The sample has 350,000 to 500,000 clones, roughly 88% seen once. Source: peripheral blood, taken in a trial of Ad26.COV2.S vaccine versus placebo. These receptors all stem from a person aged 18-60 years who received the Ad26.COV2.S COVID-19 vaccine or a placebo.

The CDR3 reads CASSLAFGTGRTGELFF. In DNA form, the CDR3 reads TGTGCCAGCAGCTTAGCATTCGGGACAGGGAGGACCGGGGAGCTGTTTTTT. The rearrangement links TRBV7-2 to TRBJ2-2; 9 bases agree with TRBD1. CDR3 length equals 17 residues. Per the germline V gene, CDR1 is SGHTA and CDR2 is FQGNSA. With V trimmed by 0 bases and J by 5 bases, 7 bases remained unmatched.

This chain joins TRBV7-3 and TRBJ2-3; 12 nucleotides match TRBD2. The CDR3 is 16 amino acids. CDR1 and CDR2 (germline): SGHTA, FQGTGA. V shed 5 bases and J 1 base; nucleotides not matched to a gene: 4. The CDR3 DNA sequence: TGTGCCAGCAGCAACCGACTAGCGGGGGGCACAGATACGCAGTATTTT. Translation: CASSNRLAGGTDTQYF.

The rearrangement links TRBV19 to TRBJ2-1; the D gene could be TRBD1 or TRBD2 (6 bases each). The CDR3 is 12 residues long. The ends were cut back, 1 base at V and 12 bases at J, with 10 bases in the middle. The V gene's germline CDR1 is LNHDA and CDR2 SQIVND (reference sequence). The CDR3 is CASSIGGAWQFF. CDR3 sequence (DNA): TGTGCCAGTAGTATAGGGGGGGCCTGGCAGTTCTTC.

The rearrangement joins TRBV4-3 to TRBJ2-2, with D unresolved. V lost 6 bases to trimming and J lost 6 bases, with 17 bases between them. In germline, CDR1 is LGHNA, CDR2 YSLEER. The CDR3 loop spans 15 amino acids. The CDR3 DNA follows: TGCGCCAGCAGGGAAGACCGAGCGCGGTCCGGGGAGCTGTTTTTT. Translated: CASREDRARSGELFF.

The chain recombines TRBV3-1 (or the pseudogene TRBV3-2) with TRBJ2-1, with TRBD1 matching over 11 bases. CDR1 is LGHDT, CDR2 YNNKEL, per germline (reference sequence). The CDR3 covers 18 residues. With V trimmed by 3 bases and J by 3 bases, 10 bases remained unmatched. Here the CDR3 DNA reads TGTGCCAGCAGCCAGGGGACAGGGGGTATTGCGGGCTACAATGAGCAGTTCTTC. Protein sequence: CASSQGTGGIAGYNEQFF.

This clone was counted once. The genes are TRBV7-2 and TRBJ2-3, with a possible D match to TRBD1 (6 bases). From germline, CDR1 is SGHTA and CDR2 FQGNSA. The CDR3 has 15 residues. Trimming pared 5 bases from V and 0 bases from J, leaving 12 bases between. CDR3 coding DNA: TGTGCCAGCAGCCTTCTTGGACAGAGCACAGATACGCAGTATTTT. Residues: CASSLLGQSTDTQYF.

The V and J genes are TRBV27 and TRBJ2-5; either TRBD1 or TRBD2 may fit D (5 bases each). V was cut by 2 bases and J by 2 bases, with 9 bases left in between. The CDR3 consists of 14 residues. Germline V lookup: CDR1 MNHEY, CDR2 SMNVEV (reference sequence). DNA for the CDR3: TGTGCCAGCAGTTTAGGGACGTTTCAAGAGACCCAGTACTTC. This encodes CASSLGTFQETQYF.

The V call is TRBV5-4, the J call TRBJ1-2; TRBD1 matches at 8 bases. This CDR3 region has 15 residues. Germline trimming cut 3 bases from V and 8 bases from J; bases unmatched to any gene: 12. CDR1 is SGHNT and CDR2 is YYREEE in the germline V gene (reference sequence). CDR3 protein: CASSYGTGVPRGYTF. The CDR3 DNA reads as TGTGCCAGCAGCTACGGGACAGGAGTGCCGCGGGGCTACACCTTC.

As concerns this clone: Other DNA variants within this sample encode the same CDR3. The chain is built from TRBV9 and TRBJ2-3; 15 bases map to TRBD2. Germline V gene data show CDR1 as SGDLS and CDR2 as YYNGEE. The CDR3 spans 17 residues. With V trimmed by 2 bases and J by 0 bases, 1 base remained unmatched. CDR3 in amino acids: CASSVGLAGGSTDTQYF. For the CDR3, the DNA is TGTGCCAGCAGCGTGGGACTAGCGGGGGGTAGCACAGATACGCAGTATTTT.

The chain recombines TRBV6-5 with TRBJ1-1, with unresolved D. Germline V gives CDR1 MNHEY, CDR2 SVGAGI. The CDR3 covers 15 residues. V lost 2 bases, J lost 4 bases, and 14 bases lay in between. Here the CDR3 reads CASSYGPGGSTEAFF. The CDR3 nucleotides read TGTGCCAGCAGTTACGGTCCTGGTGGAAGCACTGAAGCTTTCTTT.

This sequence joins TRBV28 and TRBJ2-1; 10 bases fit TRBD2. V shed 3 bases and J 4 bases; nucleotides not matched to a gene: 3. The CDR3 runs 15 residues. Looked up from germline, CDR1 is MDHEN and CDR2 is SYDVKM. The CDR3 DNA reads TGTGCCAGCAGTTTGGGGACTAGCGAGTACAATGAGCAGTTCTTC. It specifies CASSLGTSEYNEQFF.

V and J are TRBV5-1 and TRBJ2-3, with 11 nucleotides matching TRBD2. J lost 4 bases, V lost 0 bases, and 7 bases had no gene match. This CDR3 has 17 residues. The germline V gene has CDR1 SGHRS and CDR2 YFSETQ. DNA of the CDR3: TGCGCCAGCAGCTTGGGGCTAGCGGGGGGACTGGCAGATACGCAGTATTTT. Its translation: CASSLGLAGGLADTQYF. Full variable domain (outside the CDR3, taken from reference TRBV5-1 and TRBJ2-3): KAGVTQTPRYLIKTRGQQVTLSCSPISGHRSVSWYQQTPGQGLQFLFEYFSETQRNKGNFPGRFSGRQFSNSRSEMNVSTLELGDSALYLCASSLGLAGGLADTQYFGPGTRLTVL.

The chain joins TRBV19 to TRBJ1-1; D possibly corresponds to TRBD1 (5 bases). Looked up from germline, CDR1 is LNHDA and CDR2 is SQIVND (reference sequence). The germline V and J ends were trimmed by 3 bases and 2 bases, with 13 bases remaining between them. There are 15 residues in the CDR3. CDR3 DNA: TGTGCCAGTAGTATTCCGGCAGGGAGAAACACTGAAGCTTTCTTT. This encodes CASSIPAGRNTEAFF.

The J gene is TRBJ2-7, the V gene TRBV4-1, with TRBD2 matching 15 bases. This CDR3 has 18 residues. J gave up 1 base and V 0 bases, and 4 bases lay outside the gene matches. From germline, CDR1 is MGHRA and CDR2 YSYEKL. The CDR3: CASSQDYGLAGGSYEQYF. The DNA of the CDR3 is TGCGCCAGCAGCCAAGATTACGGACTAGCGGGGGGGTCCTACGAGCAGTACTTC.

The chain joins TRBV27 to TRBJ2-7; a weak D match, TRBD1 (6 bases). Between the trimmed V and J ends, which lost 2 bases and 3 bases, there was a span of 14 bases. This CDR3 spans 15 amino acids. CDR1 and CDR2 (germline): MNHEY, SMNVEV (reference sequence). CDR3 in amino acids: CASSLRGSPRYEQYF. The CDR3 coding sequence is TGTGCCAGCAGTTTAAGGGGGTCACCGCGCTACGAGCAGTACTTC.

The rearrangement uses TRBV30 and TRBJ1-1; 10 nucleotides line up with TRBD1. Trimming cost V 3 bases and J 7 bases; bases outside gene matches: 11. The CDR3 is made up of 15 amino acids. CDR1 GTSNPN and CDR2 SVGIG come from the germline V gene (reference sequence). Here the CDR3 reads CAWRARDRGTVEAFF. Here the CDR3 DNA reads TGTGCCTGGAGGGCTAGGGACAGGGGTACTGTTGAAGCTTTCTTT.

This chain links TRBV9 with TRBJ2-3; D is undetermined. Germline V gives CDR1 SGDLS, CDR2 YYNGEE. V gave up 4 bases and J gave up 2 bases, with 11 bases separating them. The CDR3 is made up of 14 amino acids. The CDR3 is CASSPGPLTDTQYF. DNA for the CDR3: TGTGCCAGCAGCCCCGGGCCCCTCACAGATACGCAGTATTTT.

This chain connects TRBV28 to TRBJ2-1; maybe TRBD2 (6 bases). V was pared by 3 bases and J by 7 bases, with 19 bases between. The CDR3 has 16 amino acids. The germline V gene has CDR1 MDHEN and CDR2 SYDVKM. CDR3 sequence: CASSFLGRGGSNEQFF. Written as DNA, the CDR3 is TGTGCCAGCAGTTTCCTTGGGCGGGGCGGTAGTAATGAGCAGTTCTTC.